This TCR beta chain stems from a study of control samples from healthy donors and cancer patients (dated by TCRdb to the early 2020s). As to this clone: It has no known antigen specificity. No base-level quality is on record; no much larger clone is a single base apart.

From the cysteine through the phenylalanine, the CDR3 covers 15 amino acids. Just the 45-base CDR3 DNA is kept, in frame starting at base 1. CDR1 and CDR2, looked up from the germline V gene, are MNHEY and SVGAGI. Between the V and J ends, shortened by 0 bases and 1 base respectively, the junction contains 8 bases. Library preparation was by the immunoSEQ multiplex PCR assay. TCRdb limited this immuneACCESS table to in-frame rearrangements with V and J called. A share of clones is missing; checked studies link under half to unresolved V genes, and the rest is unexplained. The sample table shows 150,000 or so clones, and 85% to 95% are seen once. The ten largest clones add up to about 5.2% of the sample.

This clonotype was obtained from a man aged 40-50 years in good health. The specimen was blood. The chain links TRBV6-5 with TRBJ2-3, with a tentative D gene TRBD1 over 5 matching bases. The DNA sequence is TGTGCCAGCAGTTACTCGACCAGGGGCACAGATACGCAGTATTTT. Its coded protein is CASSYSTRGTDTQYF.